The 22 T cell receptor beta chains below all came from one sample that was sequenced in a study of T cells expressing NK-cell markers. TCRdb reworked the 5' RACE reads into one entry per CDR3 protein, no DNA. Its clone listing holds over 250,000 distinct CDR3 sequences. The sample was blood T cells: a sorted CD56 or NKG2C T cell subset, CD4+ or CD8+ T cells, or bulk PBMC T cells (not recorded which). The origin of the receptors is a woman between 18 and 70 years old in good health.

The chain couples TRBV5-1 to TRBJ2-7; TCRdb reports TRBD1, a call that lacks DNA to check it against. The CDR3 has 15 amino acids. Germline assignment: CDR1 SGHRS and CDR2 YFSETQ. CDR3 loop: CASSPDGGRVGEQYF.

The chain uses TRBV5-4 and TRBJ2-7; the TCRdb D gene call, TRBD1, has no DNA to confirm it. Germline V lookup: CDR1 SGHNT, CDR2 YYREEE (reference sequence). There are 15 residues in the CDR3. This chain's CDR3 is CASSFGTMNSYEQYF.

CDR3: CASSLSYEQFF. The gene calls are TRBV14 and TRBJ2-1. This CDR3 region has 11 residues. Germline values: CDR1 SGHDN, CDR2 FVKESK. Variable domain in full (rest from reference TRBV14 and TRBJ2-1): EAGVTQFPSHSVIEKGQTVTLRCDPISGHDNLYWYRRVMGKEIKFLLHFVKESKQDESGMPNNRFLAERTGGTYSTLKVQPAELEDSGVYFCASSLSYEQFFGPGTRLTVL.

The V gene is TRBV28, the J gene TRBJ1-5. Germline CDR1 MDHEN, CDR2 SYDVKM. The CDR3 runs 13 residues. CDR3 region: CASSSLNAQPQHF.

The V call is TRBV12-5, the J call TRBJ1-2. Germline CDR1 reads LGHNT; CDR2 reads FRNRAP. The length of the CDR3 is 12 residues. The CDR3 region is CASGLTDYGYTF.

The V call is TRBV5-1, the J call TRBJ1-6; the TCRdb D gene call, TRBD1, has no DNA to confirm it. The CDR3 is 16 residues long. Germline CDR1 SGHRS, CDR2 YFSETQ. CDR3 protein: CASKRGHPAPDSPLHF.

V is TRBV12-2 and J is TRBJ1-6. TRBV12-2 constitutes a pseudogene. The CDR3 has 14 amino acids. The CDR3: CASRLVLLEPPLHF.

The V gene is TRBV9, the J gene TRBJ2-1. The CDR3 has 11 amino acids. The germline gives CDR1 SGDLS, CDR2 YYNGEE. CDR3 residues: CASSVLEEQFF.

This chain uses TRBV29-1 with TRBJ1-1; TCRdb reports TRBD1, a call that lacks DNA to check it against. Germline V gene data show CDR1 as SQVTM and CDR2 as ANQGSEA. The CDR3 is 13 residues long. The CDR3 spells CSVTGILAIEAFF. Full variable domain (rest looked up from reference TRBV29-1 and TRBJ1-1): SAVISQKPSRDICQRGTSLTIQCQVDSQVTMMFWYRQQPGQSLTLIATANQGSEATYESGFVIDKFPISRPNLTFSTLTVSNMSPEDSSIYLCSVTGILAIEAFFGQGTRLTVV.

The chain uses TRBV20-1 and TRBJ2-7; TCRdb's D call, TRBD2, is unchecked because there is no DNA. The germline V gene encodes CDR1 DFQATT and CDR2 SNEGSKA (reference sequence). The CDR3 length is 15 residues. The CDR3 protein is CSALGTSGRAYEQYF.

V and J are TRBV3-1 and TRBJ2-2; TCRdb selects TRBD2, and the lack of DNA leaves this call unchecked. The germline CDR1 and CDR2 sequences are LGHDT and YNNKEL (reference sequence). CDR3 length: 14 residues. This CDR3 is CASSQGARFGELFF.

CDR3 sequence: CASSPGGTAASYEQYF. The chain recombines TRBV7-2 with TRBJ2-7; TCRdb's D gene call, TRBD2, goes unchecked for lack of DNA. The germline V gene has CDR1 SGHTA and CDR2 FQGNSA. This CDR3 is 16 amino acids long.

The chain carries TRBV24-1 and TRBJ2-5. Germline V gene lookup returns CDR1 KGHDR and CDR2 SFDVKD. This CDR3 contains 11 residues. CDR3 loop: CATSDFETQYF.

The gene calls are TRBV9 and TRBJ2-5; there is no DNA to check the TCRdb D call of TRBD2. CDR3 length equals 16 residues. Per germline, CDR1 SGDLS and CDR2 YYNGEE. Here the CDR3 reads CASSPGLAGRQETQYF.

V gene TRBV7-3 combines with J gene TRBJ1-5. This CDR3 is built from 13 residues. Germline V lookup: CDR1 SGHTA, CDR2 FQGTGA. The CDR3 sequence: CASSLNPNQPQHF.

The chain has TRBV5-1 and TRBJ2-3; TCRdb picks TRBD1, but there is no DNA to check that call. CDR1 and CDR2 (germline): SGHRS, YFSETQ. The CDR3 is 15 residues long. The CDR3 spells CASSHGTAYTDTQYF.

The rearrangement joins TRBV2 to TRBJ2-3; checking the TCRdb D call of TRBD2 is not possible without DNA. The CDR3 is made up of 13 amino acids. Germline-derived CDR1 and CDR2 are SNHLY and FYNNEI. The CDR3 loop reads CASRGDSTYTQYF.

The chain employs TRBV5-5 and TRBJ1-4; TCRdb indicates TRBD1, and absent DNA this call remains unverified. CDR1 and CDR2 from the germline V gene are SGHKS and YYEKEE (reference sequence). This CDR3 comprises 16 residues. The CDR3 spells CASTTGTGRINEKLFF.

The V and J genes are TRBV7-2 and TRBJ2-2. The CDR3 has 14 residues. Germline CDR1 reads SGHTA; CDR2 reads FQGNSA. CDR3 residues: CASSLDPYTGELFF.

This chain uses TRBV29-1 with TRBJ2-1; lacking DNA, the TRBD1 call made by TCRdb goes unchecked. The CDR3 extends over 12 amino acids. CDR1 is SQVTM, CDR2 ANQGSEA, per germline. The CDR3 here is CSAGQGRDEQFF.

This chain uses TRBV18 with TRBJ1-5. CDR1 is KGHSH, CDR2 LQKENI, per germline. The CDR3 runs 14 residues. The CDR3 sequence is CASSPGHSNQPQHF.

The chain employs TRBV6-1 and TRBJ1-5. The CDR3 length is 13 residues. Germline assignment: CDR1 MNHNS and CDR2 SASEGT. CDR3 amino acids: CASSREGTQPQHF.